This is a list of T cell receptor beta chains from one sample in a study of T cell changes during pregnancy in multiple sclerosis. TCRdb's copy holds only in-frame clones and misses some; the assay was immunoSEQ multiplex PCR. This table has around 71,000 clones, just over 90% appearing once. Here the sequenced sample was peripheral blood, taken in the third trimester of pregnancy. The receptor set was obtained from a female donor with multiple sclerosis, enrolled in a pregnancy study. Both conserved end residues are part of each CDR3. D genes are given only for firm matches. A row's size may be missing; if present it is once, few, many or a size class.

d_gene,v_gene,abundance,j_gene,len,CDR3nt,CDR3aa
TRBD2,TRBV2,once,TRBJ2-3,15,TGTGCCAGCAGTGATTCGAGCGGGAGGACGGATACGCAGTATTTT,CASSDSSGRTDTQYF
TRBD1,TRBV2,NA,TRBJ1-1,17,TGTGCCAGCAGTGATACAATGACAGGGGGAGCGAACACTGAAGCTTTCTTT,CASSDTMTGGANTEAFF
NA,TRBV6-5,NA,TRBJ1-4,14,TGTGCCAGCAGCCCCCCCGGGCGGGGTGAAAAACTGTTTTTT,CASSPPGRGEKLFF
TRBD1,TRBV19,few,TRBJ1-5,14,TGTGCCAGTACTTTTACAGGGGGAAGTCAGCCCCAGCATTTT,CASTFTGGSQPQHF
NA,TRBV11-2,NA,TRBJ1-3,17,TGTGCCAGCAGCCGTTTCCGGCGGGGGGTTTCTGGAAACACCATATATTTT,CASSRFRRGVSGNTIYF
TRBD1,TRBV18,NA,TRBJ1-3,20,TGTGCCAGCTCACCCTCAGGCCCGGGACAGGACCTGTACTCTGGAAACACCATATATTTT,CASSPSGPGQDLYSGNTIYF
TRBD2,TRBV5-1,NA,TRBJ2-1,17,TGCGCCAGCAGCTTCGTGACTAGCGGGAGTGGCTCGGATGAGCAGTTCTTC,CASSFVTSGSGSDEQFF
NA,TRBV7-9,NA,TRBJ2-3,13,TGTGCCGGGAGCGCAACAAGCACAGATACGCAGTATTTT,CAGSATSTDTQYF
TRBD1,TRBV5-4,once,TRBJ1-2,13,TGTGCCAGCAGCATAGACAGGGTTGATGGCTACACCTTC,CASSIDRVDGYTF
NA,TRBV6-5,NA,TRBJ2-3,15,TGTGCCAGCAGATTGGGGAGCTTAAGCACAGATACGCAGTATTTT,CASRLGSLSTDTQYF
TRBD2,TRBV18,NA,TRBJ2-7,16,TGTGCCAGCTCACCTCGGGGTGCGGGAGCAGGGTACGAGCAGTACTTC,CASSPRGAGAGYEQYF
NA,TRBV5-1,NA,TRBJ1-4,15,NA,CASSWGTGTSKNCFF
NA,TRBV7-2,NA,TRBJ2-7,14,TGTGCCAGCAGCCCAACTAGTGCCTCCTACGAGCAGTACTTC,CASSPTSASYEQYF
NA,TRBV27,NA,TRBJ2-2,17,TGTGCCAGCAGTCGGTCCAGGACACCCTCGAACACCGGGGAGCTGTTTTTT,CASSRSRTPSNTGELFF
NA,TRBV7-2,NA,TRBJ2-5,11,TGTGCCAGCAGCCGGGAGGAGACCCAGTACTTC,CASSREETQYF
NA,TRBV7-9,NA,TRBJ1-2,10,TGTGCCAGCAGCCTTTATGGCTACACCTTC,CASSLYGYTF
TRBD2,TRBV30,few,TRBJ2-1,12,TGTGCTTCTAGCGGGACATACAATGAGCAGTTCTTC,CASSGTYNEQFF
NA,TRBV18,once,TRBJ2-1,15,TGTGCCAGCTCACTCGCCGGGACAAGCTACAATGAGCAGTTCTTC,CASSLAGTSYNEQFF
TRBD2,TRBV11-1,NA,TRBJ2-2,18,TGTGCCAGCAGCCGCGGGACTACCTCTGGATATTACACCGGGGAGCTGTTTTTT,CASSRGTTSGYYTGELFF
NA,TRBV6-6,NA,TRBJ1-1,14,TGTGCCAGCAGTTACTCAGGGGTTAACACTGAAGCTTTCTTT,CASSYSGVNTEAFF
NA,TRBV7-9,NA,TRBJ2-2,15,TGTGCCAGCAGCTTAGTACCGCAGGGAGGCGGGGAGCTGTTTTTT,CASSLVPQGGGELFF
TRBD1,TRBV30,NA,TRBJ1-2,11,TGTGCCTGGGAAGGACAGGTACGGCTTACCTTC,CAWEGQVRLTF
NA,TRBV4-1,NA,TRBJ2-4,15,TGCGCCAGCAGCCAGACAGTGGTAGCCAAAAACATTCAGTACTTC,CASSQTVVAKNIQYF
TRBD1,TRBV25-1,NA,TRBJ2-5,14,TGTGCCAGCAGCGTGACAGGGGGAGGAGAGACCCAGTACTTC,CASSVTGGGETQYF
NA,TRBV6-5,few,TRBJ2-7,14,TGTGCCAGCAGTTACTACGTGGGAGACTACGAGCAGTACTTC,CASSYYVGDYEQYF
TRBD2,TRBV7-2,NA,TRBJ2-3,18,TGTGCCAGCAGCCCCCCCCACAAAGGGACTAGCGAAGAAGATACGCAGTATTTT,CASSPPHKGTSEEDTQYF
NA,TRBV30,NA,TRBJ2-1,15,TGTGCCTGGAGTGTAGGGGCAGGGTTCTACAATGAGCAGTTCTTC,CAWSVGAGFYNEQFF
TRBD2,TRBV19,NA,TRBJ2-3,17,TGTGCCAGTACTCAATCCCTAGCGGGAGGGTTGGGAGATACGCAGTATTTT,CASTQSLAGGLGDTQYF
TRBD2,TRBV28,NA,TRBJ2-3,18,TGTGCCAGCAGTTTTACGGCTAGCGGGAGTCGGAGCACAGATACGCAGTATTTT,CASSFTASGSRSTDTQYF
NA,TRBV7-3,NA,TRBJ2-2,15,TGTGCCAGCAGCCTACGAACTAGTTCTGGCGGGGAGCTGTTTTTT,CASSLRTSSGGELFF
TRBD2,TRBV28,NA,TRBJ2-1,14,TGTGCCAGCGAGGGAGTAGCGGGATTCAATGAGCAGTTCTTC,CASEGVAGFNEQFF
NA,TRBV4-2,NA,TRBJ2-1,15,TGTGCCAGCAGCCTTAGCGGAAACCCCTACAATGAGCAGTTCTTC,CASSLSGNPYNEQFF
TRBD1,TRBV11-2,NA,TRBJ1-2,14,TGTGCCAGCAGCTTAGGACAGGGGTGGGGTGGCTACACCTTC,CASSLGQGWGGYTF
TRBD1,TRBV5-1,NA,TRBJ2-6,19,TGCGCCAGCAGCTCGACCTTAACAGGGGGCGCTGGAGGGGCCAACGTCCTGACTTTC,CASSSTLTGGAGGANVLTF
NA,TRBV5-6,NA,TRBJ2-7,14,TGTGCCAGCAGCTTGGAAGGCAGGGGTTCCCCGGGGTACTTC,CASSLEGRGSPGYF
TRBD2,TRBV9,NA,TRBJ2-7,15,TGTGCCAGCAGCCCGCTTAGCGGGAGCCCCTACGAGCAGTACTTC,CASSPLSGSPYEQYF
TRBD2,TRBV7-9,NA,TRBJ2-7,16,TGTGCCAGCAGCTTAAGCCAGGGACTAGCGCCCGTCGAGCAGTACTTC,CASSLSQGLAPVEQYF
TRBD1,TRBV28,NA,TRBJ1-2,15,TGTGCCAGCAGTTCGGGACAGGGGGGGGACTATGGCTACACCTTC,CASSSGQGGDYGYTF
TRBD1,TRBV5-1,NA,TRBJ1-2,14,TGCGCCAGCAGCTTATCAGGGGGATTCTATGGCTACACCTTC,CASSLSGGFYGYTF
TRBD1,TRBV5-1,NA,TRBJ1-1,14,TGCGCCAGCAGCTGGGGGGGACAGGGCACTGAAGCTTTCTTT,CASSWGGQGTEAFF
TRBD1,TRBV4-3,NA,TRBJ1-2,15,TGCGCCAGCAGCCAGGCGGGACAGGGGGGCTATGGCTACACCTTC,CASSQAGQGGYGYTF
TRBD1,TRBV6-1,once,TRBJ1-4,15,TGTGCCAGCAGAGCTTCGGGACAGGGGAATGAAAAACTGTTTTTT,CASRASGQGNEKLFF
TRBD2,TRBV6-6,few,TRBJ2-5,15,TGTGCCAGCAGTTACGGGGGGGAGGGGCAAGAGACCCAGTACTTC,CASSYGGEGQETQYF
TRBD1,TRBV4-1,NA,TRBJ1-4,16,TGCGCCAGCAGCCAGAGGACAGGGCCAACTAATGAAAAACTGTTTTTT,CASSQRTGPTNEKLFF
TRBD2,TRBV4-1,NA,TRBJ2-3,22,TGCGCCAGCAGCCCGCTAGGGGGTGGGCTAGCGGGCGCACCAGTTAGCACAGATACGCAGTATTTT,CASSPLGGGLAGAPVSTDTQYF
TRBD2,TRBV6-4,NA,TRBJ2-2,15,TGTGCCAGCAGTGACTCGGGACTAGACACCGGGGAGCTGTTTTTT,CASSDSGLDTGELFF